The clone carrying this T cell receptor (beta chain) has more than one count but fewer than ten. What it binds is not known. This record comes from a study of cytomegalovirus exposure and HLA in healthy donors. Study details: In a previous analysis, 120 million or so unique TCR beta sequences were found from approximately 180 million T cells.

PCR used 60 Vbeta primers and 13 Jbeta primers. Study processing details: About 11 million of the about 80 million unique TCR beta chains counted in a later analysis were shared. Here immunoSEQ multiplex PCR was the method, and the copy in TCRdb shows in-frame clones only, minus some. That table gives V, J and clone size, and the DNA gave D and trimming. This sample has 90,000 to 120,000 clones, with less than 85% found just once. Germline V lookup: CDR1 LGHNA, CDR2 YSLEER. V shed 7 bases and J 5 bases; nucleotides not matched to a gene: 10. This CDR3 has 14 residues. Whole-study findings and limits: TCR beta chains numbering about 160 were designated cytomegalovirus-associated.

The chain uses TRBV4-3 and TRBJ1-1, with TRBD1 matching 7 bases. The clonotype was recovered from a man aged 18 to 29 in good health and CMV-seronegative. The sequencing sample was made of PBMCs. This CDR3 reads CASTLDLRGTEAFF. DNA for the CDR3: TGCGCCAGCACCCTGGACCTCAGGGGGACTGAAGCTTTCTTT.